This is a list of T cell receptor beta chains from one sample in a study of T cell responses to AZD1222 COVID-19 vaccine. Here immunoSEQ multiplex PCR was the method, and the copy in TCRdb shows in-frame clones only, minus some. This table holds under 200,000 clones, about 91% found once. The source material was peripheral blood, sampled 28 days after the second AZD1222 dose. Receptors originate from an adult who received the AZD1222 COVID-19 vaccine. The CDR3 runs from the conserved cysteine through the conserved F or W. The D gene is left open where the match is weak. The size entry is marked missing in some rows and otherwise reads once, few, many or a size class.

>-|TRBV5-1|TRBJ2-3|-|18
TGCGCCAGCAAGGGTTCCGGAGGCAGCGCCGGGGGCACAGATACGCAGTATTTT
CASKGSGGSAGGTDTQYF
>-|TRBV7-3|TRBJ2-3|TRBD1|14
TGTGCCAGCAGCTCGGGACAGGGGGCAGATACGCAGTATTTT
CASSSGQGADTQYF
>-|TRBV5-6|TRBJ2-2|-|12
TGTGCCAGCAGCTTGGGCATCGGGGAGCTGTTTTTT
CASSLGIGELFF
>-|TRBV28|TRBJ2-7|-|18
TGTGCCAGCAGTTTTCCAGGCCGCGAGACTAGAGGATACTACGAGCAGTACTTC
CASSFPGRETRGYYEQYF
>-|TRBV3-1/TRBV3-2|TRBJ1-1|-|15
TGTGCCAGCAGCCAAGTGATGCACAAGAACACTGAAGCTTTCTTT
CASSQVMHKNTEAFF
>-|TRBV2|TRBJ1-4|-|16
TGTGCCAGCAGTGAATGGCAGGCTCCAACTAATGAAAAACTGTTTTTT
CASSEWQAPTNEKLFF
>-|TRBV7-9|TRBJ1-1|-|14
TGTGCCAGCAGCCCGGGGTGGGGGGACACTGAAGCTTTCTTT
CASSPGWGDTEAFF
>once|TRBV5-8|TRBJ2-7|TRBD1|17
TGTGCCAGCAGCTTGTCGTATCAGGGGGCGACTAAGCACGAGCAGTACTTC
CASSLSYQGATKHEQYF
>once|TRBV7-9|TRBJ1-3|-|14
TGTGCCAGCAGCCTACAGGTCACTGGAAACACCATATATTTT
CASSLQVTGNTIYF
>-|TRBV4-3|TRBJ1-2|-|14
TGCGCCAGCAGCCAAGATAGAGGAGGCTACGGCTACACCTTC
CASSQDRGGYGYTF
>-|TRBV6-5|TRBJ1-1|-|10
TGTGCCAGCAGGGAGGGCAGAGCTTTCTTT
CASREGRAFF
>-|TRBV27|TRBJ1-1|-|15
TGTGCCAGCAGTTTATCCCCCACAGGGTACACTGAAGCTTTCTTT
CASSLSPTGYTEAFF
>-|TRBV7-8|TRBJ2-5|-|14
TGTGCCAGCAGCCCCGTCACAGGGAAAGAGACCCAGTACTTC
CASSPVTGKETQYF
>-|TRBV6-5|TRBJ1-2|-|15
TGTGCCAGCAGAAGATTAAGGGAAGGTTTGGGTGGCTACACCTTC
CASRRLREGLGGYTF
>-|TRBV10-2|TRBJ2-7|-|12
TGCGCCAGCAGTGAGTCCGGCTACGAGCAGTACTTC
CASSESGYEQYF
>-|TRBV11-2|TRBJ2-7|-|16
TGTGCCAGCAGACCCCCGGGGAACGTCTTACCCTACGAGCAGTACTTC
CASRPPGNVLPYEQYF
>-|TRBV7-9|TRBJ1-2|-|12
TGTGCCAGCAGCTTAGGAAGTGGGTCCTACACCTTC
CASSLGSGSYTF
>-|TRBV6-4|TRBJ1-2|-|14
TGTGCCAGCACCGAAAGGACGGACTCCGGGGGCTACACCTTC
CASTERTDSGGYTF
>-|TRBV2|TRBJ2-3|TRBD1|15
TGTGCCAGCAGTGCCGGGACAGGGGTCACAGATACGCAGTATTTT
CASSAGTGVTDTQYF
>-|TRBV7-9|TRBJ2-7|TRBD2|16
TGTGCCAGCAGCATAGGACTAGCGGGGGTCTCCTACGAGCAGTACTTC
CASSIGLAGVSYEQYF
>once|TRBV5-5|TRBJ2-7|-|15
TGTGCCAGCAGTCTCGCCGGGACATCAGCCTACGAGCAGTACTTC
CASSLAGTSAYEQYF
>few|TRBV28|TRBJ2-2|-|13
TGTGCCACGAATTGGGGGAACACCGGGGAGCTGTTTTTT
CATNWGNTGELFF
>-|TRBV12-2|TRBJ1-3|-|16
TGTGCAAGTCGAGAACAGACAGGCCCTCCTGGAAACACCATATATTTT
CASREQTGPPGNTIYF
>-|TRBV30|TRBJ1-5|-|15
TGTGCCTGGAGTTTAGGTGGTGATTTTGCTCAGCCCCAGCATTTT
CAWSLGGDFAQPQHF
>-|TRBV2|TRBJ1-1|-|14
TGTGCCAGCCTTGGGGGACTAATGAACACTGAAGCTTTCTTT
CASLGGLMNTEAFF
>-|TRBV7-2|TRBJ1-1|TRBD1|13
TGTGCCAGCAGCTTGAGACAGGGCACTGAAGCTTTCTTT
CASSLRQGTEAFF
>-|TRBV13|TRBJ2-7|-|17
TGTGCCAGCCTAGCCTTTTCCAGGGGAAAACTGTCCTACGAGCAGTACTTC
CASLAFSRGKLSYEQYF
>-|TRBV10-3|TRBJ1-3|-|14
TGTGCCATCAGTGAATGGCAGGCTGGAAACACCATATATTTT
CAISEWQAGNTIYF
>-|TRBV4-1|TRBJ1-2|-|15
TGCGCCAGCAGCCCCTCACCCGGGACGGGGTATGGCTACACCTTC
CASSPSPGTGYGYTF
>-|TRBV6-6|TRBJ2-3|-|14
TGTGCCAGCAGAACAGGGGGGGAGTCAGATACGCAGTATTTT
CASRTGGESDTQYF
>-|TRBV4-1|TRBJ2-2|-|14
TGCGCCAGCAGCCAACAGGGGAACACCGGGGAGCTGTTTTTT
CASSQQGNTGELFF
>-|TRBV4-2|TRBJ1-3|-|15
TGTGCCAGCAGCCAAGGAGGGGGGCAAGGAAACACCATATATTTT
CASSQGGGQGNTIYF
>-|TRBV6-2/TRBV6-3|TRBJ2-1|TRBD2|15
TGTGCCAGCAGTACACTAGCGGTCCCCTACAATGAGCAGTTCTTC
CASSTLAVPYNEQFF
>-|TRBV5-1|TRBJ2-3|TRBD2|17
TGCGCCAGCAGGGAAGTGACGGGGAGCGGGGGTTTGGATACGCAGTATTTT
CASREVTGSGGLDTQYF
>-|TRBV4-1|TRBJ1-1|TRBD1|16
TGCGCCAGCAGCCAAGGGACAGGGGAACCAAGCACTGAAGCTTTCTTT
CASSQGTGEPSTEAFF
>-|TRBV28|TRBJ2-1|-|17
TGTGCCAGCAGTTCCCCCCGGGGGGACAGGTTTTCGAATGAGCAGTTCTTC
CASSSPRGDRFSNEQFF
>-|TRBV3-1/TRBV3-2|TRBJ1-1|TRBD1|12
TGTGCCAGCAGCCACCGACAGGGTGAAGCTTTCTTT
CASSHRQGEAFF
>-|TRBV12-3/TRBV12-4|TRBJ2-5|-|13
TGTGCCAGCAGTTTCTCGCAGGGTGAGACCCAGTACTTC
CASSFSQGETQYF
>-|TRBV19|TRBJ1-5|-|14
TGTGCCAGTAGTATAAATTCGGCCGGGCAGCCCCAGCATTTT
CASSINSAGQPQHF
>-|TRBV28|TRBJ2-1|-|13
TGTGCCAGCAGGGGGTTGGGCTACAATGAGCAGTTCTTC
CASRGLGYNEQFF
>-|TRBV7-2|TRBJ1-2|-|17
TGTGCCAGCAGCCACCCCAGGGGCACTTCTTTGAACTATGGCTACACCTTC
CASSHPRGTSLNYGYTF
>-|TRBV6-1|TRBJ1-3|-|15
TGTGCCAGCAGTGAATGGGGAAGACAAGGAAACACCATATATTTT
CASSEWGRQGNTIYF
>-|TRBV28|TRBJ2-3|-|15
TGTGCCAGCAGTTTAGCCCCAGGGTACACAGATACGCAGTATTTT
CASSLAPGYTDTQYF
>-|TRBV18|TRBJ1-5|-|15
TGTGCCAGCTCACCAAGGTGGGGCGGCGGTCAGCCCCAGCATTTT
CASSPRWGGGQPQHF
>-|TRBV18|TRBJ1-6|TRBD1|15
TGTGCCAGCCCCGGGACAGGGAATCTTAATTCACCCCTCCACTTT
CASPGTGNLNSPLHF
>-|TRBV6-6|TRBJ1-4|-|16
TGTGCCAGCAGTTACATGGCGGGGGGAACTAATGAAAAACTGTTTTTT
CASSYMAGGTNEKLFF
>-|TRBV7-2|TRBJ2-3|-|15
TGTGCCAGTATCCATAGGGTGCCACTCACAGATACGCAGTATTTT
CASIHRVPLTDTQYF
>-|TRBV7-9|TRBJ1-3|-|13
TGTGCCAGCAGTAGGGCCATTTCGGACACCATATATTTT
CASSRAISDTIYF
>-|TRBV19|TRBJ1-2|-|14
TGTGCCAGTAGAGCGAACAGGGACGGGTATGGCTACACCTTC
CASRANRDGYGYTF
>-|TRBV12-3/TRBV12-4|TRBJ1-2|TRBD1|13
TGTGCCAGCAGTTTAAAGGGGGCGCACGGCTACACCTTC
CASSLKGAHGYTF